The 7 T cell receptor beta chains presented below share a single source sample, sequenced in a study of spatial heterogeneity in lung cancer. TCRdb re-called the 5' RACE reads through MiXCR, storing one row per CDR3 protein. Of fewer than 25,000 distinct CDR3 sequences listed, almost 10% were seen once; the top ten hold roughly 22%. Time point noted: blood at routine non-recurrence follow-up after resection. The sample in question was PBMCs, obtained at follow-up. The receptors derive from a male donor with early-stage non-small cell lung cancer.

This clonotype came up many times. One end of the junction fails to match germline, which may point to a read error. This sequence joins TRBV2 and TRBJ1-5, with D possibly being TRBD1 (6 bases). The CDR3 is 15 residues long. Germline values: CDR1 SNHLY, CDR2 FYNNEI. The CDR3 bases are TGTGCCAGCACTCTCCAAGGTGGGGGCAAACAGCCCCAGCATTTT. Translating it yields CASTLQGGGKQPQHF.

In this sample, this clonotype turned up many times. The chain carries TRBV28 and TRBJ1-4; D unclear. The germline V gene has CDR1 MDHEN and CDR2 SYDVKM. With 4 bases removed from V and 4 bases from J, the gap between germline ends came to 10 bases. The CDR3 is 14 residues long. Here the CDR3 DNA reads TGTGCCAGCAGTTCAGTAGGTTTTAATGAAAAACTGTTTTTT. It is translated as CASSSVGFNEKLFF.

This clonotype was counted at least ten times. In DNA form, the CDR3 reads TGTGCCAGCAGTCCCCCAGGCGCAGATACGCAGTATTTT. It is translated as CASSPPGADTQYF. V usage is TRBV28 and J usage is TRBJ2-3; D is unclear. V lost 5 bases, J lost 4 bases, and 10 bases lay in between. CDR1 is MDHEN, CDR2 SYDVKM, per germline. The CDR3 is 13 amino acids.

This clonotype was observed many times. J is TRBJ2-1 and V is TRBV5-1; 8 nucleotides align to TRBD2. V was pared by 5 bases and J by 9 bases, with 16 bases of the junction left unmatched. Germline CDR1 is SGHRS and CDR2 is YFSETQ. The CDR3 contains 16 residues. The CDR3 DNA sequence: TGCGCCAGCAGTCCCGTTCCTAGCGGGTCCGGAAGTGAGCAGTTCTTC. Translation: CASSPVPSGSGSEQFF.

This clonotype came up many times. The gene calls are TRBV4-3 and TRBJ2-3; TRBD1 is a possible D gene (5 bases). Germline lookup yields CDR1 LGHNA and CDR2 YSLEER. CDR3 size: 14 residues. Trimming pared 4 bases from V and 4 bases from J, leaving 12 bases between. The CDR3 DNA follows: TGCGCCAGCAGCCTCCAGGGTGCCTCAGATACGCAGTATTTT. Translating it yields CASSLQGASDTQYF.

The table lists this clonotype with a few counts. The rearrangement joins TRBV9 to TRBJ2-7; 7 nucleotides agree with TRBD1. V trimming: 4 bases; J trimming: 0 bases; junction bases outside the gene matches: 7. The germline CDR1 and CDR2 sequences are SGDLS and YYNGEE. This CDR3 has 15 amino acids. The CDR3 DNA sequence: TGTGCCAGCAGCCCTACCGGGACAGCCTCCTACGAGCAGTACTTC. This gives the protein CASSPTGTASYEQYF.

As DNA, the CDR3 is TGTGCCAGCACCCGGGGGGGAGTGGATGAGCAGTTCTTC. Its protein product is CASTRGGVDEQFF. The genes are TRBV12-3 or TRBV12-4 and TRBJ2-1; TRBD2 matches 8 bases. There are 13 residues in the CDR3. The trim removed 7 bases at V and 8 bases at J, leaving 7 bases unmatched.